Listed below are T cell receptor beta chains from one sample, sequenced in a study of regulatory and conventional T cells in RAG deficiency. Using immunoSEQ multiplex PCR, the repertoire was profiled, and TCRdb retains in-frame clones only, with some absent. The sample lists 6,500 to 7,000 clones, about four fifths seen once, with more than 10% in the top ten. Another study also made use of these data, one on regulatory T cells.

Specimen: CD8+ T cells sorted from blood. The receptors stem from a human donor in good health. The CDR3 runs from the conserved cysteine through the conserved F or W. The D gene is left open where the match is weak. Some rows have no size entry. The others give once, few or many, or a class for an expanded clone.

D gene	clone size	V gene	J gene	CDR3 protein	CDR3 DNA
TRBD2	NA	TRBV27	TRBJ2-1	CASSLFAGGDEQFF	TGTGCCAGCAGTTTATTTGCGGGGGGCGATGAGCAGTTCTTC
NA	NA	TRBV12-5	TRBJ1-1	CASGFITPRVTRNTEAFF	TGTGCTAGTGGTTTCATTACCCCCCGGGTTACGAGGAACACTGAAGCTTTCTTT
NA	NA	TRBV5-4	TRBJ1-4	CASSQGNEKLFF	TGTGCCAGCAGCCAGGGTAATGAAAAACTGTTTTTT
TRBD1	NA	TRBV10-1	TRBJ2-4	CASSERQGADIQYF	TGCGCCAGCAGTGAGCGACAGGGGGCGGACATTCAGTACTTC
TRBD1	NA	TRBV15	TRBJ2-1	CATSTRLGQKHYNEQFF	TGTGCCACCAGCACAAGGCTGGGACAGAAGCACTACAATGAGCAGTTCTTC
TRBD2	NA	TRBV10-3	TRBJ2-1	CAISESGSGGSYNEQFF	TGTGCCATCAGTGAGTCGGGGAGCGGGGGGTCCTACAATGAGCAGTTCTTC
NA	once	TRBV2	TRBJ1-5	CASSDAASNQPQHF	TGTGCCAGCAGTGATGCAGCTAGCAATCAGCCCCAGCATTTT
TRBD1	once	TRBV5-6	TRBJ1-5	CASSAGGLGDQPQHF	TGTGCCAGCAGCGCAGGGGGCCTGGGAGATCAGCCCCAGCATTTT
NA	NA	TRBV10-2	TRBJ1-2	CASSEYPYYGYTF	TGCGCCAGCAGTGAGTACCCTTACTATGGCTACACCTTC
TRBD2	once	TRBV5-5	TRBJ2-1	CASSLEAGGYNEQFF	TGTGCCAGCAGCTTGGAGGCGGGGGGCTACAATGAGCAGTTCTTC